Listed below are T cell receptor beta chains from one sample, sequenced in a study of type 1 regulatory T cells. These receptors' targets are unknown. In TCRdb, the reads were re-called with MiXCR into one record per CDR3 protein. The table includes approximately 3,300 distinct CDR3 sequences, approximately 8% detected once. The sample consisted of cultured T cells, either the whole culture or a sorted T cell fraction (not recorded which). The source of these receptors is a human donor in good health. Each CDR3 is given with its conserved first and last residue. The order of the fields is CDR3 length, V gene, D gene, clone size, J gene, CDR3 DNA, CDR3 protein. D genes are given only for firm matches. Rows give clone size only sometimes, using once, few, many, or a class for an expanded clone.

>12|TRBV28|-|medium-sized|TRBJ2-7
TGTGCCAGCAAAGACTACCAGAACGAGCAGTACTTC
CASKDYQNEQYF
>16|TRBV4-2|-|medium-sized|TRBJ2-3
TGTGCCAGCAGCCAAGAGACGACGGGGGCGGCAGATACGCAGTATTTT
CASSQETTGAADTQYF
>15|TRBV18|TRBD2|medium-sized|TRBJ2-3
TGTGCCAGCTCACGGGGACTAGCGGGTACAGATACGCAGTATTTT
CASSRGLAGTDTQYF
>14|TRBV4-3|TRBD1|medium-sized|TRBJ1-2
TGCGCCAGCAGCCTACGGGCAGGGGGCTATGGCTACACCTTC
CASSLRAGGYGYTF
>15|TRBV3-1|TRBD2|few|TRBJ2-1
TGTGCCAGCAGCCAAGATGCGGGGGGCACGAATGAGCAGTTCTTC
CASSQDAGGTNEQFF
>15|TRBV27|TRBD1|medium-sized|TRBJ2-7
TGTGCCAGCAGTTTGCGGACAGGGGGTTTAAACGAGCAGTACTTC
CASSLRTGGLNEQYF
>15|TRBV10-2|-|medium-sized|TRBJ2-7
TGCGCCAGCAGCGATGGGACCGCGAAATCCTACGAGCAGTACTTC
CASSDGTAKSYEQYF
>13|TRBV18|TRBD1|medium-sized|TRBJ1-6
TGTGCCAGCTCACCGACAGGGGAGAATCCCCTCCACTTT
CASSPTGENPLHF
>19|TRBV5-4|TRBD2|many|TRBJ2-3
TGTGCCAGCAGCTCCCAAACCGGGACAACAGGGACTAGTGATCATACGCAGTATTTT
CASSSQTGTTGTSDHTQYF
>13|TRBV9|-|medium-sized|TRBJ1-3
TGTGCCAGCAGCGTAACGGGCGGAAACACCATATATTTT
CASSVTGGNTIYF
>15|TRBV7-2|-|medium-sized|TRBJ2-1
TGTGCCAGCATCCCAGAACCACGACGCCACCATGAGCAGTTCTTC
CASIPEPRRHHEQFF
>16|TRBV9|TRBD2|large|TRBJ2-1
TGTGCCAGCAGCCCAACTACAGGACTAGCGGGAGAGGGGCAGTTCTTC
CASSPTTGLAGEGQFF
>13|TRBV7-3|-|-|TRBJ2-2
TGTGCCAGCAGCCCGCAGAGGGTCGGGGAGCTGTTTTTT
CASSPQRVGELFF
>19|TRBV4-3|-|medium-sized|TRBJ2-1
TGCGCCAGCAGCCAAGATCAGGGGGAAACCGGGAGCTCCTACAATGAGCAGTTCTTC
CASSQDQGETGSSYNEQFF
>18|TRBV20-1|TRBD2|medium-sized|TRBJ2-1
TGCAGTGCTAGAGATCCCCTGATTCGAGGGAGGGCCTTAGATGAGCAGTTCTTC
CSARDPLIRGRALDEQFF
>14|TRBV3-1|TRBD1|medium-sized|TRBJ1-6
TGTGCCAGCAGCCAAGGGACAGGGGCCTCACCCCTCCACTTT
CASSQGTGASPLHF
>16|TRBV5-1|TRBD1|medium-sized|TRBJ2-1
TGCGCCAGCAGCTTGGCCGACAGGGGGGACATCAATGAGCAGTTCTTC
CASSLADRGDINEQFF
>16|TRBV5-1|-|medium-sized|TRBJ2-5
TGCGCCAGCAGCCAACAACCTCCAGGGAACCAAGAGACCCAGTACTTC
CASSQQPPGNQETQYF
>14|TRBV12-3/TRBV12-4|-|medium-sized|TRBJ1-2
TGTGCCAGCAGTCTATCGGCAGGGGTAGATGGCTACACCTTC
CASSLSAGVDGYTF
>18|TRBV5-6|TRBD1|medium-sized|TRBJ2-2
TGTGCCAGCAGCTTCTATTTTGGGGACAGGGGGCGGACCGGGGAGCTGTTTTTT
CASSFYFGDRGRTGELFF
>16|TRBV12-3/TRBV12-4|TRBD2|medium-sized|TRBJ2-3
TGTGCCAGCAGTTGGGAGGGTAGCGGAGGTCCAGATACGCAGTATTTT
CASSWEGSGGPDTQYF
>15|TRBV28|TRBD1|medium-sized|TRBJ2-2
TGTGCCAGCAGTGGACAGGCCGCGAACACCGGGGAGCTGTTTTTT
CASSGQAANTGELFF
>14|TRBV7-2|TRBD2|medium-sized|TRBJ2-1
TGTGCCAGCAGCTTAAGTTTGCTAGCGGGAGGGCAGTTCTTC
CASSLSLLAGGQFF
>13|TRBV20-1|-|medium-sized|TRBJ2-7
TGCAGTGCTGGTGGGACGGACAACTACGAGCAGTACTTC
CSAGGTDNYEQYF
>16|TRBV19|TRBD1|-|TRBJ1-1
TGTGCCAGTAGTATAGTAATCCCAGGGGGGGGCACTGAAGCTTTCTTT
CASSIVIPGGGTEAFF
>14|TRBV27|TRBD1|medium-sized|TRBJ2-1
TGTGCCAGCAGTCAGGACAGGGGAGCGGGTGAGCAGTTCTTC
CASSQDRGAGEQFF
>14|TRBV24-1|-|medium-sized|TRBJ1-2
TGTGCCACCAGTGAGAGGCAGGGAGCCTATGGCTACACCTTC
CATSERQGAYGYTF
>13|TRBV3-1|-|medium-sized|TRBJ2-3
TGTGCCAGCACCCTGAAAGGGGCAGATACGCAGTATTTT
CASTLKGADTQYF
>11|TRBV19|-|medium-sized|TRBJ1-1
TGTGCCAGTAGTATGGGCGCTGAAGCTTTCTTT
CASSMGAEAFF
>14|TRBV7-3|TRBD2|medium-sized|TRBJ2-1
TGTGCCAGCAGCTTAGCGGGAGGGGGGCGGGAGCAGTTCTTC
CASSLAGGGREQFF
>15|TRBV6-2/TRBV6-3|-|medium-sized|TRBJ1-5
TGTGCCAGCAGATATAACGGCGATAGCAATCAGCCCCAGCATTTT
CASRYNGDSNQPQHF
>14|TRBV27|-|medium-sized|TRBJ2-2
TGTGCCAGCAGTAACCACAGGGTCGAAAAGGAGCTGTTTTTT
CASSNHRVEKELFF
>14|TRBV9|-|medium-sized|TRBJ1-6
TGTGCCAGCAGCGTAGGGGGTTATAATTCACCCCTCCACTTT
CASSVGGYNSPLHF
>15|TRBV4-2|-|many|TRBJ1-5
TGTGCCAGCAGCCCTGGACAGCATAGCAATCAGCCCCAGCATTTT
CASSPGQHSNQPQHF
>16|TRBV7-9|TRBD1|medium-sized|TRBJ2-3
TGTGCCAGCAGCTGGGTCCGGAGACAGGGGAAGAATACGCAGTATTTT
CASSWVRRQGKNTQYF
>16|TRBV12-5|TRBD1|medium-sized|TRBJ2-5
TGTGCTAGTGGTCTAGGACAGGGAAAGGGCGAGGAGACCCAGTACTTC
CASGLGQGKGEETQYF
>15|TRBV6-6|-|medium-sized|TRBJ1-3
TGTGCCAGCAGTACGGACGGCATCTCTGGAAACACCATATATTTT
CASSTDGISGNTIYF
>12|TRBV5-1|-|medium-sized|TRBJ2-3
TGCGCCAGCAGGGTTAGCACAGATACGCAGTATTTT
CASRVSTDTQYF
>17|TRBV28|-|medium-sized|TRBJ1-2
TGTGCCAGCAGTTCCGTCGGACAACTGATTTCTAACTATGGCTACACCTTC
CASSSVGQLISNYGYTF
>13|TRBV19|-|medium-sized|TRBJ2-7
TGTGCCAGTAGTATGGTCAGGGACTACGAGCAGTACTTC
CASSMVRDYEQYF
>12|TRBV7-8|-|-|TRBJ2-3
TGTGCCAGCAGCCCCCCCGGGGGTACGCAGTATTTT
CASSPPGGTQYF
>14|TRBV12-3/TRBV12-4|TRBD2|medium-sized|TRBJ2-3
TGTGCCAGCGCTTCTAGCGGGGGTGGGGATACGCAGTATTTT
CASASSGGGDTQYF
>17|TRBV9|-|medium-sized|TRBJ2-1
TGTGCCAGCAGCGTAGGATTCCGCGGCGGCATAAACAATGAGCAGTTCTTC
CASSVGFRGGINNEQFF
>13|TRBV19|-|medium-sized|TRBJ1-5
TGTGCCAGTAGTGTCAGCGGCAATCAGCCCCAGCATTTT
CASSVSGNQPQHF
>19|TRBV6-5|-|medium-sized|TRBJ1-6
TGTGCCAGCAGTTACTCCGGAGGGGGGGCCGGCTCCTATAATTCACCCCTCCACTTT
CASSYSGGGAGSYNSPLHF
>14|TRBV20-1|-|large|TRBJ2-7
TGCAGTGGTAGAGGGTTGGCAGGGCAAAACGAGCAGTACTTC
CSGRGLAGQNEQYF
>13|TRBV20-1|TRBD1|medium-sized|TRBJ2-7
TGCAGTGCCCTTGGTGACAGGGATCTCGAGCAGTACTTC
CSALGDRDLEQYF
>12|TRBV30|-|many|TRBJ2-7
TGTGCCTGGAACTTGACGCCGTACGAGCAGTACTTC
CAWNLTPYEQYF
>15|TRBV9|TRBD1|many|TRBJ2-7
TGTGCCAGCAGCGTAGGACAGGGAAATTCCTACGAGCAGTACTTC
CASSVGQGNSYEQYF
>14|TRBV24-1|TRBD1|medium-sized|TRBJ2-5
TGTGCCACCAGTGATTTTACAGGGGTAGGGACCCAGTACTTC
CATSDFTGVGTQYF
>11|TRBV7-3|-|large|TRBJ2-7
TGTGCCAGCCCTTTGGGGCACGAGCAGTACTTC
CASPLGHEQYF
>15|TRBV18|TRBD1|medium-sized|TRBJ1-1
TGTGCCAGCTCACCCCCCGCGGGACAGGGATTTGAAGCTTTCTTT
CASSPPAGQGFEAFF
>14|TRBV12-3/TRBV12-4|TRBD1|medium-sized|TRBJ1-1
TGTGCCAGCACTCTTCAGGGGGCGGGAACTGAAGCTTTCTTT
CASTLQGAGTEAFF
>13|TRBV6-1|TRBD1|medium-sized|TRBJ2-3
TGTGCCAGCAGTACAGGGGGCACAGATACGCAGTATTTT
CASSTGGTDTQYF
>16|TRBV7-9|TRBD2|medium-sized|TRBJ2-5
TGTGCCAGCAGCACCCCCCCGGGACTAGCGGGCGAGACCCAGTACTTC
CASSTPPGLAGETQYF